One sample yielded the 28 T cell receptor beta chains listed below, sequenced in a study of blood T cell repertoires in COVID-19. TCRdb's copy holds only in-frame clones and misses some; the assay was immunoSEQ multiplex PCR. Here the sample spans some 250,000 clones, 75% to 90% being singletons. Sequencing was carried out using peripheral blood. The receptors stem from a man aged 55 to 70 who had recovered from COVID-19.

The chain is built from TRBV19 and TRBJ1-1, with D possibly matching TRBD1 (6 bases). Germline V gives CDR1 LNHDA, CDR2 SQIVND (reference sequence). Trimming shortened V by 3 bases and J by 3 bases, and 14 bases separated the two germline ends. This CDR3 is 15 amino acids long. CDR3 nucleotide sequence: TGTGCCAGTAGTATCACCCTGGGGGCATACACTGAAGCTTTCTTT. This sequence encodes CASSITLGAYTEAFF.

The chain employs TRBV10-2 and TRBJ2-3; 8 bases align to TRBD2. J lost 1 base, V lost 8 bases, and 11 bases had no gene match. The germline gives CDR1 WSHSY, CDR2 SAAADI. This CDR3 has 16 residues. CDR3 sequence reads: CASALVTGLGTDTQYF. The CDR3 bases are TGCGCCAGCGCCCTGGTCACGGGACTAGGCACAGATACGCAGTATTTT.

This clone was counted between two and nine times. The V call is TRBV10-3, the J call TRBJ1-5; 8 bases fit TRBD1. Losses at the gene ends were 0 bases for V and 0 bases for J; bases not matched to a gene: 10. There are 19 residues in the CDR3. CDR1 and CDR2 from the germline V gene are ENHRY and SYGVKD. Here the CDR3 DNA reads TGTGCCATCAGTGAGTCTCAGGGGGCCACCCCTTATAGCAATCAGCCCCAGCATTTT. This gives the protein CAISESQGATPYSNQPQHF.

Here the CDR3 reads CATSDLRGTEAFF. DNA of the CDR3: TGTGCCACCAGTGATTTGAGGGGTACTGAAGCTTTCTTT. The rearrangement uses TRBV24-1 and TRBJ1-1, with D possibly matching TRBD1 (5 bases). Deletions cut 0 bases from V and 5 bases from J, with 6 bases between. The CDR3 is 13 residues long. The germline CDR1 and CDR2 sequences are KGHDR and SFDVKD.

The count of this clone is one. DNA of the CDR3: TGTGCCAGCAGTTACTTTCGGGAGGTTCAAGAGACCCAGTACTTC. This codes for CASSYFREVQETQYF. This chain joins TRBV6-2 or TRBV6-3 and TRBJ2-5; the match to TRBD2 covers 7 bases. The CDR3 covers 15 residues. CDR1 and CDR2 (germline): MNHEY, SVGEGT. V gave up 1 base and J gave up 2 bases; unmatched junction bases: 4.

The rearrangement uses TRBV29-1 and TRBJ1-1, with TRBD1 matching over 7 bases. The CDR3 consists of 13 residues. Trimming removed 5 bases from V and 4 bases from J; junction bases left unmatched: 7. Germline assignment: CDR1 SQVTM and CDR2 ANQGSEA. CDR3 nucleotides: TGCAGCGTTCTGACGACAGGGAGCACTGAAGCTTTCTTT. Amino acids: CSVLTTGSTEAFF.

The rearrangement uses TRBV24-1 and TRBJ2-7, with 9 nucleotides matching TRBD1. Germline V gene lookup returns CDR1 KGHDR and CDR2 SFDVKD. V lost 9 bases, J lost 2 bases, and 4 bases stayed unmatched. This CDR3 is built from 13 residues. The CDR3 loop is CATLGQGTYEQYV. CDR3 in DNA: TGTGCCACCCTTGGACAGGGGACCTACGAGCAGTACGTC.

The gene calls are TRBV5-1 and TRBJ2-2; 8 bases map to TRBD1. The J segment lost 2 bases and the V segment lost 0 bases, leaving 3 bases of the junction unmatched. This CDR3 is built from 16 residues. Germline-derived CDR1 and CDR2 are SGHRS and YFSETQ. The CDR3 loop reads CASSLVGQGNTGELFF. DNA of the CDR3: TGCGCCAGCAGCTTGGTAGGACAGGGCAACACCGGGGAGCTGTTTTTT.

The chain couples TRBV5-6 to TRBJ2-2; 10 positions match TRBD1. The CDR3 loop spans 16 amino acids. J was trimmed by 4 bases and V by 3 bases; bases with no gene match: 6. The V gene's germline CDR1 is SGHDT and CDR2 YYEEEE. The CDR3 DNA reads TGTGCCAGCAGCTCGGCAGGGACAGGGGCCACCGGGGAGCTGTTTTTT. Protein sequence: CASSSAGTGATGELFF.

DNA of the CDR3: TGCGCCAGCAGTGAGGTTCCGGGACAGAATTCACCCCTCCACTTT. Translated: CASSEVPGQNSPLHF. J is TRBJ1-6 and V is TRBV10-2; 7 nucleotides align to TRBD1. Per the germline V gene, CDR1 is WSHSY and CDR2 is SAAADI. CDR3 length equals 15 residues. J was trimmed by 7 bases and V by 2 bases; bases with no gene match: 5.

The CDR3 sequence: CASSLRGYYGYTF. CDR3 sequence (DNA): TGTGCCAGCAGTTTACGGGGGTACTATGGCTACACCTTC. The chain is built from TRBV12-3 or TRBV12-4 and TRBJ1-2; tentatively, D is TRBD1 (5 bases). This CDR3 has 13 amino acids. The V end lost 2 bases, the J end lost 3 bases, and 7 bases lay between the germline ends.

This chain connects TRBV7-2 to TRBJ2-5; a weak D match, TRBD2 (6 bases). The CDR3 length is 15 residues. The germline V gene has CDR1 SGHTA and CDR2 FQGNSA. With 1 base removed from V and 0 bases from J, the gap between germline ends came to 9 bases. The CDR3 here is CASSLGGANQETQYF. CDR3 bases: TGTGCCAGCAGCTTAGGCGGGGCGAACCAAGAGACCCAGTACTTC.

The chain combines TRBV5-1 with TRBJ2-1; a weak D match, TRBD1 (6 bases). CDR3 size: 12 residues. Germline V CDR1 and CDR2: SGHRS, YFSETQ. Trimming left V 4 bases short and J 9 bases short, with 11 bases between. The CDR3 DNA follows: TGCGCCAGCAGCCTACAGGGCGGTGAGCAGTTCTTC. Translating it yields CASSLQGGEQFF.

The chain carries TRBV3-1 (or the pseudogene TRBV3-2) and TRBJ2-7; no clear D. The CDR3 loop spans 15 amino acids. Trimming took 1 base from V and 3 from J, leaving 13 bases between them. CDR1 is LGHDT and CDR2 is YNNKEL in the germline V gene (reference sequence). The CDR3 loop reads CASSQGIDTIYEQYV. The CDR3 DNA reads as TGTGCCAGCAGCCAAGGGATAGATACTATCTACGAGCAGTACGTC.

DNA for the CDR3: TGTGCCAGCGAACTACTAGCGGGGACCACAGATACGCAGTATTTT. Translation gives CASELLAGTTDTQYF. The chain links TRBV2 to TRBJ2-3; TRBD2 matches at 10 bases. Looked up from germline, CDR1 is SNHLY and CDR2 is FYNNEI. The CDR3 covers 15 residues. V dropped 8 bases and J dropped 2; count of bases not matched to a gene: 7.

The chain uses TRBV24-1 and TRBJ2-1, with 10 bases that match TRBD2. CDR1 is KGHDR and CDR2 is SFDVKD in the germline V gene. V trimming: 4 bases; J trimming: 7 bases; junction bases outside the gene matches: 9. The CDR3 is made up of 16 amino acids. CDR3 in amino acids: CATSDRSGGGRNEQFF. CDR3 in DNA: TGTGCCACCAGTGACAGAAGCGGGGGGGGGCGGAATGAGCAGTTCTTC.

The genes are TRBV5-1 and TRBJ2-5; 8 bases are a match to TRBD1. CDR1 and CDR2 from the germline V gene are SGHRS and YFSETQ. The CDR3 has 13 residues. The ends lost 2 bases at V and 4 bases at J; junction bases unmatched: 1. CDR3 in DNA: TGCGCCAGCAGCTTCGACAGGGGAGAGACCCAGTACTTC. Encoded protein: CASSFDRGETQYF.

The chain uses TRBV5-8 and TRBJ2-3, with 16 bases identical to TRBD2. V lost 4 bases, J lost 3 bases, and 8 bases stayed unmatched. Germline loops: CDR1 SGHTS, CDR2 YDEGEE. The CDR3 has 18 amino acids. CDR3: CASSRRGTSGGATDTQYF. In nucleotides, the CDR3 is TGTGCCAGCAGCCGTCGGGGGACTAGCGGGGGGGCAACAGATACGCAGTATTTT.

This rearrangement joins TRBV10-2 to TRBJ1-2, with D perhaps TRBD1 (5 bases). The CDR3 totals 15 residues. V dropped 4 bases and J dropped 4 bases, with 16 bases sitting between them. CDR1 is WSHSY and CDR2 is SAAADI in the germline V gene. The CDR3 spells CASSGGGRTSYGYTF. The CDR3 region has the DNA TGCGCCAGCAGTGGGGGGGGACGGACAAGCTATGGCTACACCTTC.

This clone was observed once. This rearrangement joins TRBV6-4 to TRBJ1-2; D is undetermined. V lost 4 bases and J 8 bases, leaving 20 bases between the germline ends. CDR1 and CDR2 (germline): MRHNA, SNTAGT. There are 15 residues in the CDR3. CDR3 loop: CASSALHRAGNGYTF. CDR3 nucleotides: TGTGCCAGCAGTGCCCTCCACCGGGCCGGGAACGGCTACACCTTC.

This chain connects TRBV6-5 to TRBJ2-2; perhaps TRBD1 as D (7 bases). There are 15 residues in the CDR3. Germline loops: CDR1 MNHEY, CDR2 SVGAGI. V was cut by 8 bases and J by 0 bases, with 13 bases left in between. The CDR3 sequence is CASLRGTANTGELFF. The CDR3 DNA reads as TGTGCCAGCCTCCGGGGGACAGCGAACACCGGGGAGCTGTTTTTT.

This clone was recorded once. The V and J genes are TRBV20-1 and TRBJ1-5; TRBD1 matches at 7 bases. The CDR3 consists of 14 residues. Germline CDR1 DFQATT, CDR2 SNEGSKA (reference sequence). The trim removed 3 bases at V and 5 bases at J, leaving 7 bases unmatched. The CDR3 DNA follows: TGCAGTGCTAGTACCTCGAGGGGGCATCAGCCCCAGCATTTT. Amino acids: CSASTSRGHQPQHF.

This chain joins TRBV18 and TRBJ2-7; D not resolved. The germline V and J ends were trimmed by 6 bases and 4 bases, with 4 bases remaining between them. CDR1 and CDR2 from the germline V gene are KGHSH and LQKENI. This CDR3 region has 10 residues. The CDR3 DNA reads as TGTGCCAGCTCTCAATACGAGCAGTACTTC. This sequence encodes CASSQYEQYF.

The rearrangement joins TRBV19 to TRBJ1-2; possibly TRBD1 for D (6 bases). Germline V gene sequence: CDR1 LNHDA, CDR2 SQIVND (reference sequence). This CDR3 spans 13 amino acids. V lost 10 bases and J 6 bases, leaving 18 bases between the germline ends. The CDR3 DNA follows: TGTGCCACTTGGGCGCGGGGGCGCAATGGCTACACCTTC. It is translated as CATWARGRNGYTF.

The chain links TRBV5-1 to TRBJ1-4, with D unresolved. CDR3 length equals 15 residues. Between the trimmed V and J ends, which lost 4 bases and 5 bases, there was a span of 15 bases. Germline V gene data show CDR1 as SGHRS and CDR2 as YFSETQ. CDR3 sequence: CASSPGGSGNEKLFF. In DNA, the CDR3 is TGCGCCAGCAGCCCGGGCGGGTCTGGGAATGAAAAACTGTTTTTT.

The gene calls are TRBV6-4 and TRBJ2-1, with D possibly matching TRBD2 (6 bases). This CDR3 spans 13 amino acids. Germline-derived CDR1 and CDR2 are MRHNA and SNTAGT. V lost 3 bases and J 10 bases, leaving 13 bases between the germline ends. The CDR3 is CASSDFLAGEQFF. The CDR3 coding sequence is TGTGCCAGCAGTGATTTTTTGGCGGGGGAGCAGTTCTTC.

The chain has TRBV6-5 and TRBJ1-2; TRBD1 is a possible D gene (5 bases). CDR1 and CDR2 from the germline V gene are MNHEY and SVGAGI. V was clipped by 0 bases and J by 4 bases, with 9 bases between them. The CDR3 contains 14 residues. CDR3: CASSYSSRVYGYTF. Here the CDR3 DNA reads TGTGCCAGCAGTTACTCGAGCAGGGTCTATGGCTACACCTTC.

The CDR3 is CASSEGATGGTGELFF. CDR3 sequence (DNA): TGTGCCAGCAGCGAGGGGGCGACAGGGGGGACCGGGGAGCTGTTTTTT. This chain joins TRBV2 and TRBJ2-2; 9 bases line up with TRBD1. The germline gives CDR1 SNHLY, CDR2 FYNNEI. The J segment lost 5 bases and the V segment lost 6 bases, leaving 10 bases of the junction unmatched. This CDR3 has 16 residues. The full variable domain, in which reference TRBV2 and TRBJ2-2 provide the parts outside the CDR3, is EPEVTQTPSHQVTQMGQEVILRCVPISNHLYFYWYRQILGQKVEFLVSFYNNEISEKSEIFDDQFSVERPDGSNFTLKIRSTKLEDSAMYFCASSEGATGGTGELFFGEGSRLTVL.